This T cell receptor beta chain emerged from a study of regulatory and conventional T cells in breast cancer (dated by TCRdb to the mid-2010s). Based on the germline V gene, the CDR1 and CDR2 sequences are SGHRS and YFSETQ. Deletion took 0 bases off V and 6 bases off J, with a span of 17 bases between the germline ends. Spanning cysteine to phenylalanine, the CDR3 consists of 16 amino acids. Only the CDR3 portion is preserved as DNA: 48 bases, with reading frame beginning at the first base. To note about this clonotype: Its antigen target is currently unknown. No quality values exist for individual bases; no much larger clone is one base distant.

Libraries were prepared through PCR. Sequencer: Illumina MiSeq. TCRdb passed the public sequencing reads through fastp at Q25 and MiXCR, retaining productive beta sequences. Duplicate CDR3 protein sequences are folded into a single record with the most common DNA and genes. Here the sample has under 20,000 distinct CDR3 sequences; around 30% occur a single time. The biggest ten clones account for around 1.5% of the sample. The V and J genes are TRBV5-1 and TRBJ2-3; the D region possibly corresponds to TRBD2 (5 bases align). This clonotype was sampled from a female donor in good health. The sequencing input was conventional T cells from blood. The nucleotide sequence is TGCGCCAGCAGCTTGGGACGGAGGCCAGTTAGGGATACGCAGTATTTT. Its product reads: CASSLGRRPVRDTQYF.